This TCR beta chain appears in the sequencing data of a study of identical twins. General study results and limits: A lower insertion count was a feature of abundant cord blood beta clonotypes, with no such feature in memory repertoires. The models gave estimates that fell short of the out-of-frame TCR alpha sharing seen in monozygotic twins.

Via MiXCR, TCRdb re-called the 5' RACE reads, giving one row per CDR3 protein. The profile shows a few hundred thousand distinct CDR3 sequences, approximately 8.3% of them singletons. A remark on this clonotype: The antigen is undetermined.

The V and J ends lost 3 bases and 4 bases respectively, with 24 bases between them. This CDR3 is built from 17 residues. CDR1 and CDR2 from the germline V gene are DFQATT and SNEGSKA (reference sequence). The sample also formed part of further work on yellow fever vaccine responses in identical twins.

Sequenced material: CD8+ T cells sorted from blood. This clonotype originated in a woman between 18 and 30 years old in good health. The V and J genes are TRBV20-1 and TRBJ1-1; possible D gene TRBD1, 6 bases. This CDR3 reads CSASPGDRRGWGTEAFF. The CDR3 bases are TGCAGTGCTAGTCCAGGAGACAGGCGGGGATGGGGCACTGAAGCTTTCTTT.